Included here is one TCR beta chain sequence, with context. These data originate in a study of T cells in Graves' hyperthyroidism and ophthalmopathy. TCR beta CDR3 regions were amplified from RNA transcripts. The HTBI primer set served for first-round RT-PCR of the TCR CDR3. A single record per CDR3 protein comes from TCRdb applying MiXCR to the multiplex PCR reads. The table shows hundreds of thousands of distinct CDR3 sequences, with approximately 15% occurring only once. There are 14 residues in the CDR3. Between the trimmed V and J ends, which lost 7 bases and 7 bases, there was a span of 19 bases. In germline, CDR1 is MNHNS, CDR2 SASEGT. Diagnostic decisions used clinical symptoms, serum thyroxine and TRAb, thyroid ultrasound and orbital computed tomography.

The sample was blood. The chain joins TRBV6-1 to TRBJ2-5; tentatively, D is TRBD2 (5 bases). The TCR was taken from a woman between 40 and 50 years old with Graves' ophthalmopathy. CDR3 DNA: TGTGCCAGCACCGCGGGCCCAAAGGAGGTGACCCAGTACTTC. This encodes CASTAGPKEVTQYF.